The clone carrying this T cell receptor (beta chain) came up once. The entry originates in a study of blood T cell repertoires in COVID-19. Overall study: COVID-19 samples from acute and convalescent phases originated in the United States, Italy and Spain. PBMCs, B-cell-depleted T cells, or T cells provided the cDNA or gDNA that made up the material.

As processed by the authors: Amplification from reference gene primers served as the basis for estimated nucleated cell counts. The repertoire was sequenced with immunoSEQ multiplex PCR; TCRdb's copy has only in-frame clones and lacks some. Clonal size and the V and J genes are those of that table, whereas D and trimming came from the DNA. The profile shows roughly 670,000 clones, 85% to 90% of them singletons. The CDR3 is 16 amino acids. V lost 5 bases and J lost 2, with 17 bases in between. Germline assignment: CDR1 SGHVS and CDR2 FNYEAQ. Sequenced: peripheral blood. V gene TRBV7-6 combines with J gene TRBJ2-3; possible D gene TRBD1, 6 bases. The source is a woman aged 18-30 years with acute or convalescent COVID-19. CDR3 amino acids: CASSRTGRTDTDTQYF. The CDR3 DNA follows: TGTGCCAGCAGCCGAACGGGACGGACAGACACAGATACGCAGTATTTT.